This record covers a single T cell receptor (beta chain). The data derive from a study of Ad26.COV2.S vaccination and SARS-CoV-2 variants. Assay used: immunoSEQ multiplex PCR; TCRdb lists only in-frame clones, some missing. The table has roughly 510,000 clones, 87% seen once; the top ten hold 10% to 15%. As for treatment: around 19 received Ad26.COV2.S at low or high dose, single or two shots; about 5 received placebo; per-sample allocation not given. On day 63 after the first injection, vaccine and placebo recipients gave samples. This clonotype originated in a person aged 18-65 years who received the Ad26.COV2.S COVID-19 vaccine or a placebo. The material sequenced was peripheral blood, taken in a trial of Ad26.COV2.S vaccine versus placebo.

The CDR3 nucleotides are TGTGCCAGCAGCTCTCTCTCTTTGACTAGCGGGAACTGGGAGACCCAGTACTTC. It codes for CASSSLSLTSGNWETQYF. The chain couples TRBV7-6 to TRBJ2-5, with 11 bases identical to TRBD2. The junction had 15 bases not matched to a gene; V was cut back by 4 bases and J by 5 bases. Looked up from germline, CDR1 is SGHVS and CDR2 is FNYEAQ. The CDR3 totals 18 residues.